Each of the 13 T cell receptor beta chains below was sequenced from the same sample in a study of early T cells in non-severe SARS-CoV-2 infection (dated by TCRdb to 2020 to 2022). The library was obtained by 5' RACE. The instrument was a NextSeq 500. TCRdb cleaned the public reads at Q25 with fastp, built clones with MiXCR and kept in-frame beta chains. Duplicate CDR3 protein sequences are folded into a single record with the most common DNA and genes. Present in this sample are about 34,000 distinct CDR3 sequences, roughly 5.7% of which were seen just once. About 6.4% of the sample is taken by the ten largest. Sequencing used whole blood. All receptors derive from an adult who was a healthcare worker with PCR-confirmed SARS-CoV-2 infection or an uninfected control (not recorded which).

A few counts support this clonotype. The CDR3 DNA reads TGTGCCAGCAGTGAGGGAGCGAACAATGAGCAGTTCTTC. Protein sequence: CASSEGANNEQFF. The chain recombines TRBV7-9 with TRBJ2-1, with D tentatively TRBD2 (5 bases). With 6 bases removed from V and 5 bases from J, the gap between germline ends came to 11 bases. Germline CDR1 SEHNR, CDR2 FQNEAQ (reference sequence). The CDR3 has 13 residues.

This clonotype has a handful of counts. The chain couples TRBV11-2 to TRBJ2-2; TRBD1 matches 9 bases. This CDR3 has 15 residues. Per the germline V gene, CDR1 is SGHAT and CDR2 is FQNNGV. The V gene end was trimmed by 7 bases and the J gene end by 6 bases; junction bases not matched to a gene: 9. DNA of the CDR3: TGTGCCAGCACCGGCAGGGACAGGGCGTCCGGGGAGCTGTTTTTT. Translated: CASTGRDRASGELFF.

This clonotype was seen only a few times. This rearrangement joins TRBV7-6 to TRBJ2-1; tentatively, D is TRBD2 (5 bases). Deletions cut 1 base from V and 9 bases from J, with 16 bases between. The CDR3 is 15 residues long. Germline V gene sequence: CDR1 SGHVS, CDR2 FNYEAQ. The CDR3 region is CASSLEAETNGEQFF. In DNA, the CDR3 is TGTGCCAGCAGCTTAGAAGCGGAGACGAATGGTGAGCAGTTCTTC.

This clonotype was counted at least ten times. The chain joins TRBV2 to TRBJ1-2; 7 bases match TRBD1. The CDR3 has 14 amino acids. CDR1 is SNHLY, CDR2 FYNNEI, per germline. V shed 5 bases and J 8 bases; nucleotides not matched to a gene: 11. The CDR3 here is CASSLTTGVQGYTF. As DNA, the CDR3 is TGTGCCAGCAGTTTAACCACAGGGGTTCAGGGCTACACCTTC.

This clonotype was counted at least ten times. CDR3 DNA: TGTGCCAGCAGCCTAATGGGGGCAGGGGGAGAGCAGTACTTC. It codes for CASSLMGAGGEQYF. J is TRBJ2-7 and V is TRBV5-4; 7 nucleotides agree with TRBD1. The ends lost 4 bases at V and 7 bases at J; junction bases unmatched: 11. CDR1 and CDR2 (germline): SGHNT, YYREEE (reference sequence). The CDR3 is made up of 14 amino acids.

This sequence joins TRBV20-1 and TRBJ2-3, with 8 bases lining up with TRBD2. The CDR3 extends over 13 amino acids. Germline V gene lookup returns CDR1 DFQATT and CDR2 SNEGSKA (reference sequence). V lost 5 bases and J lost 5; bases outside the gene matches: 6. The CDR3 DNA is TGCAGTGCTCCGCGACTAGCGAGAGATACGCAGTATTTT. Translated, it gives CSAPRLARDTQYF.

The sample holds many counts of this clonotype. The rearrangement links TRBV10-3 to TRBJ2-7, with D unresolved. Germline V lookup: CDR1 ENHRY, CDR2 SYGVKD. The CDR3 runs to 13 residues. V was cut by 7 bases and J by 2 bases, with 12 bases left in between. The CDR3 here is CAITRESTYEQYF. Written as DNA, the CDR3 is TGTGCCATCACACGAGAGTCTACCTACGAGCAGTACTTC.

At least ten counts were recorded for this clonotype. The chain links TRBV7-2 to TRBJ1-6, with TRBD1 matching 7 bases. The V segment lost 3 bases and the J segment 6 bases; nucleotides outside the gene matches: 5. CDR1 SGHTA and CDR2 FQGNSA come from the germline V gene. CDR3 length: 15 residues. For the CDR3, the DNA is TGTGCCAGCAGCTTCCGGGACAGATCTAATTCACCCCTCCACTTT. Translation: CASSFRDRSNSPLHF.

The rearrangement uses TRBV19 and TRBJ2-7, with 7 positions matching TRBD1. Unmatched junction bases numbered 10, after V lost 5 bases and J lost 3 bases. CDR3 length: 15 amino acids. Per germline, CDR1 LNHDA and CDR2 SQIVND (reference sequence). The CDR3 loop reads CASSPDPGQLYEQYF. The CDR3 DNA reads TGTGCCAGTAGTCCCGACCCGGGACAGCTCTACGAGCAGTACTTC.

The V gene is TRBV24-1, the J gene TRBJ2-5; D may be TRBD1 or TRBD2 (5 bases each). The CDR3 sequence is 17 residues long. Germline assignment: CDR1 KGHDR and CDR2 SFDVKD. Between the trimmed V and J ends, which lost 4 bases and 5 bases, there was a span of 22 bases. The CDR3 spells CATSDAYGGQGRETQYF. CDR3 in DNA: TGTGCCACCAGTGACGCTTACGGCGGGCAGGGCAGGGAGACCCAGTACTTC.

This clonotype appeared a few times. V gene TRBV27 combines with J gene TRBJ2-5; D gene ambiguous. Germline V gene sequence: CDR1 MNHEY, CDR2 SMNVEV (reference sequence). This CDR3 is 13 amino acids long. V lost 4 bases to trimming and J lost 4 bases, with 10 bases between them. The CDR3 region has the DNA TGTGCCAGCAGTTGGTATACGGGAGAGACCCAGTACTTC. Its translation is CASSWYTGETQYF.

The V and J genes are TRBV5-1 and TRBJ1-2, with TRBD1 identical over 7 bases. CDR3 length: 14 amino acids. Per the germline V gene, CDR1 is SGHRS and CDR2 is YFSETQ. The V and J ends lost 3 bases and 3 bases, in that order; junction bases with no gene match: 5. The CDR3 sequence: CASSWGTGDYGYTF. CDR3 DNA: TGCGCCAGCAGCTGGGGAACAGGGGACTATGGCTACACCTTC.

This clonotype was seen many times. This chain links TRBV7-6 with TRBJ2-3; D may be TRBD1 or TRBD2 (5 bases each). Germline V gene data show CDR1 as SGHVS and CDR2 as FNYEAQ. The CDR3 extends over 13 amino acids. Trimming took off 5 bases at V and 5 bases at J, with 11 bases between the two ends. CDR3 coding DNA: TGTGCCAGCAGCCGCGAGGGGTTAGATACGCAGTATTTT. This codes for CASSREGLDTQYF.